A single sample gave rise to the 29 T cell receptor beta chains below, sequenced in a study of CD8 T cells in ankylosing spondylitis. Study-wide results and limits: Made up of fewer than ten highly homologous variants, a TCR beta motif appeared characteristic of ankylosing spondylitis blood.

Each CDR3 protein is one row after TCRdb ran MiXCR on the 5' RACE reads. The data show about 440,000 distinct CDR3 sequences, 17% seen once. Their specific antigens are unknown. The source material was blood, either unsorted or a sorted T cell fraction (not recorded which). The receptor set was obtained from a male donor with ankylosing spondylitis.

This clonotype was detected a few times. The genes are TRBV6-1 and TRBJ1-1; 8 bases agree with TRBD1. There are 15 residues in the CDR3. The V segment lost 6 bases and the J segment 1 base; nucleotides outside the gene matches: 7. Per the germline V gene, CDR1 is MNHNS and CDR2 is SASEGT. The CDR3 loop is CASRGTGSRNTEAFF. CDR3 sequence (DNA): TGTGCCAGCAGGGGGACAGGTTCGCGGAACACTGAAGCTTTCTTT.

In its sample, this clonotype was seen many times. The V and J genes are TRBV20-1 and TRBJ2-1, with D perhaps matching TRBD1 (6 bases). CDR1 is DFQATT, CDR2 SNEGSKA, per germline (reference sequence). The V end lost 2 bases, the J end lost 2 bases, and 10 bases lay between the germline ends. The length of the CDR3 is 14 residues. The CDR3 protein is CSARNRVPYNEQFF. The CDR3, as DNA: TGCAGTGCTAGAAACAGGGTCCCCTACAATGAGCAGTTCTTC.

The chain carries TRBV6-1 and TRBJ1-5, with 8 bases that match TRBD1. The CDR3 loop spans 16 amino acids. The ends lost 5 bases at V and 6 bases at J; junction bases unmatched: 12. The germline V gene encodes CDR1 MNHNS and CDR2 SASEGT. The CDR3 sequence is CASSPRTGWGGQPQHF. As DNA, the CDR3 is TGTGCCAGCAGTCCGAGGACAGGGTGGGGGGGTCAGCCCCAGCATTTT.

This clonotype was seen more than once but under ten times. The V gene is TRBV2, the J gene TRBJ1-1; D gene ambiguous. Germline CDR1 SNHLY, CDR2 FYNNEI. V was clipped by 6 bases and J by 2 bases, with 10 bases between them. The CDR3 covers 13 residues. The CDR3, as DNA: TGTGCCAGCAGGCCCACATATAACACTGAAGCTTTCTTT. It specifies CASRPTYNTEAFF.

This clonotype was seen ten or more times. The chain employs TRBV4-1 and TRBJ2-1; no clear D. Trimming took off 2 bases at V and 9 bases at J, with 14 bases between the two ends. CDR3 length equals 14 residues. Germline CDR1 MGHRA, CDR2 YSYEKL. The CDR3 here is CASSQPTDKGEQFF. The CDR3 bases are TGCGCCAGCAGCCAACCTACCGATAAGGGTGAGCAGTTCTTC.

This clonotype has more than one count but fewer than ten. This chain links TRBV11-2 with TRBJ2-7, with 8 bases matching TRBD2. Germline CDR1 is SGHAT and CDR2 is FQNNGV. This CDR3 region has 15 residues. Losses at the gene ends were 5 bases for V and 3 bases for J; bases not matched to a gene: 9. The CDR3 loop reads CASSPRTGLGYEQYF. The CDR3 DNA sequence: TGTGCCAGCAGCCCAAGAACGGGACTAGGCTACGAGCAGTACTTC.

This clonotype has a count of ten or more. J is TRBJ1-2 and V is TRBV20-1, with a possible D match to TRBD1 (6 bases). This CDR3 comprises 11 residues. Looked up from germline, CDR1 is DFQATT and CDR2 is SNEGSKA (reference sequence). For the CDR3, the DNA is TGCACCCCAGGGGATCTCTATGGCTACACCTTC. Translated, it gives CTPGDLYGYTF.

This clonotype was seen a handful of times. CDR3 in amino acids: CASSPLRSLQETQYF. CDR3 nucleotides: TGTGCCAGCAGCCCTTTGCGGAGTCTCCAAGAGACCCAGTACTTC. J is TRBJ2-5 and V is TRBV7-6; D ambiguous. Per germline, CDR1 SGHVS and CDR2 FNYEAQ. The V end lost 5 bases, the J end lost 1 base, and 14 bases lay between the germline ends. The CDR3 has 15 amino acids.

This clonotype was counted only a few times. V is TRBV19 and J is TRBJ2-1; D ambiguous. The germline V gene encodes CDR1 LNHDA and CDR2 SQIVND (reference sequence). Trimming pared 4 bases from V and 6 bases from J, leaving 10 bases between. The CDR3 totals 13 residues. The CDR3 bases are TGTGCCAGTAGTACGGACGGGTTCAATGAGCAGTTCTTC. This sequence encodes CASSTDGFNEQFF.

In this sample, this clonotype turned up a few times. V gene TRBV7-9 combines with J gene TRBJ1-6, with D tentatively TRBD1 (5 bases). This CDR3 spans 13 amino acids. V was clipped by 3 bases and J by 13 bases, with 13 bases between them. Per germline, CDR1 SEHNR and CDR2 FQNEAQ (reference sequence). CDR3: CASSLVTELPLHF. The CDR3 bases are TGTGCCAGCAGCTTGGTGACAGAGCTCCCCCTCCACTTT.

The chain's CDR3 is CASSLERLAGGRSTDTQYF. The CDR3 DNA follows: TGTGCCAGCAGTTTAGAAAGACTAGCGGGAGGCAGATCCACAGATACGCAGTATTTT. The chain is built from TRBV12-3 or TRBV12-4 and TRBJ2-3, with 13 nucleotides matching TRBD2. The CDR3 contains 19 residues. V shed 1 base, J shed 2 bases, and the junction held 9 bases outside the gene matches.

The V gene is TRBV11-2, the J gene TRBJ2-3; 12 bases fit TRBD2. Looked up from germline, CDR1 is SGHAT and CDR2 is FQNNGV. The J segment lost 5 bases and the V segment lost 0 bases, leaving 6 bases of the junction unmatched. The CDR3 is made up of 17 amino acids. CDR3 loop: CASSLDGRLAGEDTQYF. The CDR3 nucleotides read TGTGCCAGCAGCTTAGATGGCAGACTAGCGGGAGAAGATACGCAGTATTTT.

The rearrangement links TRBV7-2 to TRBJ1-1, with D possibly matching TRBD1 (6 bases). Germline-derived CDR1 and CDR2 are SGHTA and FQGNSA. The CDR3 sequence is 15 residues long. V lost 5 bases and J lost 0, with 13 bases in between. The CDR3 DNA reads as TGTGCCAGCAGCCAGGGACATTCGGTGAACACTGAAGCTTTCTTT. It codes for CASSQGHSVNTEAFF.

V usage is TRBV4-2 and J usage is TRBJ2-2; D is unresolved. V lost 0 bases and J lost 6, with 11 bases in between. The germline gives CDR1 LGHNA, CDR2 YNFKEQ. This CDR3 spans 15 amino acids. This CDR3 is CASSQDSEVAGELFF. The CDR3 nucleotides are TGTGCCAGCAGCCAAGATAGTGAGGTCGCCGGGGAGCTGTTTTTT.

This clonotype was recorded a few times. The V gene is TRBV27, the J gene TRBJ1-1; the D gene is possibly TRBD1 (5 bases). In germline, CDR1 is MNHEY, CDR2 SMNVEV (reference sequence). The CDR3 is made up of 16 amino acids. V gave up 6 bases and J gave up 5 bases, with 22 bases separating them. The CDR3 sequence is CASSLTPTAGGTEAFF. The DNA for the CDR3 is TGTGCCAGCAGCCTAACCCCAACGGCGGGGGGAACTGAAGCTTTCTTT.

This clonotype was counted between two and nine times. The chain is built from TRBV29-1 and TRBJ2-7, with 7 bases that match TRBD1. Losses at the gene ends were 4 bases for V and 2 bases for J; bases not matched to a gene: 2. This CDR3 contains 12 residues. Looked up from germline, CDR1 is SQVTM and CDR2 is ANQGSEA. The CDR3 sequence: CSVVTGAYEQYF. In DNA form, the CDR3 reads TGCAGCGTTGTAACAGGGGCCTACGAGCAGTACTTC.

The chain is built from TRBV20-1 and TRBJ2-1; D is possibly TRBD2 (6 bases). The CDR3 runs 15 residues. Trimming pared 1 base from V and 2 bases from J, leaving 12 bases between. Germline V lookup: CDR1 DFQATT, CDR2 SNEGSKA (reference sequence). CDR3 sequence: CSARAPRGAYNEQFF. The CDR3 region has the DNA TGCAGTGCTAGAGCTCCGCGGGGAGCCTACAATGAGCAGTTCTTC.

CDR3 sequence (DNA): TGCGCCAGCAGAATCGACAGGAGTTATAATTCACCCCTCCACTTT. Its protein product is CASRIDRSYNSPLHF. The chain carries TRBV5-1 and TRBJ1-6; the D gene is possibly TRBD1 (6 bases). The germline V gene has CDR1 SGHRS and CDR2 YFSETQ. The V end lost 5 bases, the J end lost 4 bases, and 13 bases lay between the germline ends. The CDR3 has 15 amino acids. Together with reference TRBV5-1 and TRBJ1-6, the CDR3 gives the full variable domain: KAGVTQTPRYLIKTRGQQVTLSCSPISGHRSVSWYQQTPGQGLQFLFEYFSETQRNKGNFPGRFSGRQFSNSRSEMNVSTLELGDSALYLCASRIDRSYNSPLHFGNGTRLTVT.

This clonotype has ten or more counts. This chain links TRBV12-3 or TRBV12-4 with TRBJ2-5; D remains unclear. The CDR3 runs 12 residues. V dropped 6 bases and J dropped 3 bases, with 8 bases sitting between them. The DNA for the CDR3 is TGTGCCAGCAGCCAGACCAAAGAGACCCAGTACTTC. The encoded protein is CASSQTKETQYF.

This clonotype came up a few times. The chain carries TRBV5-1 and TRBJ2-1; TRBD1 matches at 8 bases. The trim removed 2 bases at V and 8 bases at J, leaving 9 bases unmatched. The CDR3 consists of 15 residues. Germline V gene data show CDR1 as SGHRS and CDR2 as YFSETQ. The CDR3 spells CASSFGGQVYHEQFF. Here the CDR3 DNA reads TGCGCCAGCAGCTTCGGGGGACAGGTTTATCATGAGCAGTTCTTC. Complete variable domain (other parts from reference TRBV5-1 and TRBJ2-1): KAGVTQTPRYLIKTRGQQVTLSCSPISGHRSVSWYQQTPGQGLQFLFEYFSETQRNKGNFPGRFSGRQFSNSRSEMNVSTLELGDSALYLCASSFGGQVYHEQFFGPGTRLTVL.

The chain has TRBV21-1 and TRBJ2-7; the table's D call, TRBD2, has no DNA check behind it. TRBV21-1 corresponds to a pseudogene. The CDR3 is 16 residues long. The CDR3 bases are TGTGCCAGCAGCAAAAATCAGGCCCGAATCTCCTACGAGCAGTACTTC. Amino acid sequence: CASSKNQARISYEQYF.

The CDR3 nucleotides are TGTGCCAGCAGGCCTAATATACCTCTACATGGTGAGCAGTTCTTC. It translates to CASRPNIPLHGEQFF. This sequence joins TRBV6-2 or TRBV6-3 and TRBJ2-1; D is undetermined. The CDR3 extends over 15 amino acids. Germline lookup yields CDR1 MNHEY and CDR2 SVGEGT. V gave up 6 bases and J gave up 9 bases, with 21 bases separating them.

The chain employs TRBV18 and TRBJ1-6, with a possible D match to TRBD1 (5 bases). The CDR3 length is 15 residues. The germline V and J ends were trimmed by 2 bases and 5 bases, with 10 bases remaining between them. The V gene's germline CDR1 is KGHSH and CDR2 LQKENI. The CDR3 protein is CASSPFQGDNSPLHF. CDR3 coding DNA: TGTGCCAGCTCACCATTCCAGGGAGATAATTCACCCCTCCACTTT.

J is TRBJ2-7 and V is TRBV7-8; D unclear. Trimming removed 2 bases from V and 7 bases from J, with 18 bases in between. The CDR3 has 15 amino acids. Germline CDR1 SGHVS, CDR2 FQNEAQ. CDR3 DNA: TGTGCCAGCAGCTTAACTGGAAAGGGAAGTCGGGAGCAGTACTTC. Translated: CASSLTGKGSREQYF.

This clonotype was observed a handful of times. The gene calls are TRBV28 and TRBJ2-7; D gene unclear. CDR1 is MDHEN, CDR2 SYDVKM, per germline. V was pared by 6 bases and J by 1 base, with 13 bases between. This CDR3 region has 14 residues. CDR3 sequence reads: CASRFSPDSYEQYF. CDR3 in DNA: TGTGCCAGCAGGTTTAGTCCAGATTCCTACGAGCAGTACTTC.

DNA of the CDR3: TGTGCCAGCAGCTTCGGGTTTGCGACTGACACAGATACGCAGTATTTT. Its translation: CASSFGFATDTDTQYF. This rearrangement joins TRBV5-8 to TRBJ2-3, with unresolved D. Trimming cost V 2 bases and J 2 bases, with 15 bases left between them. CDR3 length equals 16 residues. Per the germline V gene, CDR1 is SGHTS and CDR2 is YDEGEE. Variable domain in full (rest from reference TRBV5-8 and TRBJ2-3): EAGVTQSPTHLIKTRGQQATLRCSPISGHTSVYWYQQALGLGLQFLLWYDEGEERNRGNFPPRFSGRQFPNYSSELNVNALELEDSALYLCASSFGFATDTDTQYFGPGTRLTVL.

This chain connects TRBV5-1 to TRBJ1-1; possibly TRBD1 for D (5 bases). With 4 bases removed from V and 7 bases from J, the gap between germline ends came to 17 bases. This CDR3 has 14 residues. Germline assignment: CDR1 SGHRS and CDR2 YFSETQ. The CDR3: CASSLFGDDSEAFF. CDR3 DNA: TGCGCCAGCAGCCTGTTTGGGGACGACAGTGAAGCTTTCTTT.

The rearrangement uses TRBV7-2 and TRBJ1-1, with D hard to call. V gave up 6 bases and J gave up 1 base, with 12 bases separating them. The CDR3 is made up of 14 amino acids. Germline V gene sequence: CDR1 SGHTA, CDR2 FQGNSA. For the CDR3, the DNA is TGTGCCAGCAGTTTAAGATCAGGGAACACTGAAGCTTTCTTT. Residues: CASSLRSGNTEAFF.

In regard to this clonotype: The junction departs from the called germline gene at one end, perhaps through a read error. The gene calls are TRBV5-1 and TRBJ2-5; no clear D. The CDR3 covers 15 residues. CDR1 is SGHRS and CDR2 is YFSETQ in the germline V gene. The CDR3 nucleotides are TGCGCCAGCAGCTGGGCGACCCAGTCACAAGGGACCCAGTACTTC. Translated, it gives CASSWATQSQGTQYF.